The clone carrying this TCR beta chain was seen a few times. With MiXCR, TCRdb called clones anew from the PCR reads. This table holds 34,000 or so clones, around a fifth found once. This entry comes from a study of metastatic and nonmetastatic thyroid tumors. Ahead of thyroid surgery, no patient had received treatment of any kind. V was pared by 0 bases and J by 2 bases, with 1 base of the junction left unmatched. CDR1 is MNHNS, CDR2 SASEGT, per germline. CDR3 length: 16 amino acids. The receptor comes from a female donor with papillary thyroid cancer or a benign thyroid nodule (not recorded which). Some clones in this sample may be carry-over from other donors' samples. The gene calls are TRBV6-1 and TRBJ2-7, with 13 positions matching TRBD2. Sample: blood. Here the CDR3 DNA reads TGTGCCAGCAGTGAAGCGACTAGCGGGGGGCCCTACGAGCAGTACTTC. It codes for CASSEATSGGPYEQYF.